The 18 T cell receptor beta chains listed next were all sequenced from one sample in a study of blood T cells in healthy people across ages. Primers used in a second PCR of roughly 7 to 11 cycles were a sample-barcoded 5' primer and a J-beta primer mix. TCRdb re-derived calls from the 5' RACE reads in MiXCR, one entry per CDR3 protein. The table includes 700,000 to 800,000 distinct CDR3 sequences, approximately 43% detected once. Sequencing was done on a sample of blood. Source of these receptors: a woman in her fifties or sixties in good health.

This clonotype has only a few counts. This chain uses TRBV19 with TRBJ1-4; D gene uncertain. V was cut by 5 bases and J by 7 bases, with 17 bases left in between. The CDR3 consists of 15 residues. Germline CDR1 reads LNHDA; CDR2 reads SQIVND (reference sequence). The CDR3 sequence: CASSPASTRSEKLFF. CDR3 DNA: TGTGCCAGTAGTCCTGCCTCTACAAGGAGTGAAAAACTGTTTTTT. Supplemented by reference TRBV19 and TRBJ1-4, the full variable domain reads DGGITQSPKYLFRKEGQNVTLSCEQNLNHDAMYWYRQDPGQGLRLIYYSQIVNDFQKGDIAEGYSVSREKKESFPLTVTSAQKNPTAFYLCASSPASTRSEKLFFGSGTQLSVL.

V gene TRBV7-2 combines with J gene TRBJ1-2; D uncertain. CDR3 size: 15 residues. The germline V gene has CDR1 SGHTA and CDR2 FQGNSA. Trimming took off 0 bases at V and 4 bases at J, with 12 bases between the two ends. The CDR3 is CASSLARNLLYGYTF. The CDR3 DNA reads as TGTGCCAGCAGCTTAGCCAGGAATCTCCTCTATGGCTACACCTTC.

This clonotype was recorded a few times. V is TRBV30 and J is TRBJ2-7, with D perhaps assigned TRBD1 or TRBD2 (6 bases each). With 0 bases removed from V and 1 base from J, the gap between germline ends came to 13 bases. The CDR3 has 15 residues. Germline loops: CDR1 GTSNPN, CDR2 SVGIG (reference sequence). The CDR3 loop reads CAWSVGGLRSYEQYF. The CDR3 coding sequence is TGTGCCTGGAGTGTAGGGGGGTTGAGGTCCTACGAGCAGTACTTC. Full variable domain (remainder filled in from reference TRBV30 and TRBJ2-7): SQTIHQWPATLVQPVGSPLSLECTVEGTSNPNLYWYRQAAGRGLQLLFYSVGIGQISSEVPQNLSASRPQDRQFILSSKKLLLSDSGFYLCAWSVGGLRSYEQYFGPGTRLTVT.

V usage is TRBV4-2 and J usage is TRBJ1-4; TRBD1 aligns across 7 bases. Trimming cost V 0 bases and J 16 bases; bases outside gene matches: 11. The germline gives CDR1 LGHNA, CDR2 YNFKEQ. There are 14 residues in the CDR3. The chain's CDR3 is CASSQEGRKGQRFF. The DNA of the CDR3 is TGTGCCAGCAGCCAAGAAGGAAGAAAGGGACAGCGGTTTTTT.

This rearrangement joins TRBV12-3 or TRBV12-4 to TRBJ2-2; the D gene is possibly TRBD1 (6 bases). The ends were cut back, 7 bases at V and 7 bases at J, with 16 bases in the middle. This CDR3 has 14 residues. This CDR3 reads CASNGFLGGGELFF. The CDR3 DNA reads as TGTGCCAGCAACGGTTTCCTAGGGGGCGGGGAGCTGTTTTTT.

The chain has TRBV6-5 and TRBJ1-1; TRBD1 might be the D (6 bases). Germline CDR1 reads MNHEY; CDR2 reads SVGAGI. Trimming stripped 5 bases from V and 2 bases from J, with 12 bases between. The CDR3 has 14 amino acids. CDR3 loop: CASSETGHNTEAFF. The CDR3 DNA follows: TGTGCCAGCAGTGAAACGGGACATAACACTGAAGCTTTCTTT.

The chain recombines TRBV4-1 with TRBJ1-5; D ambiguous. V lost 0 bases and J lost 3, with 6 bases in between. This CDR3 contains 14 residues. CDR1 is MGHRA and CDR2 is YSYEKL in the germline V gene. CDR3 amino acids: CASSQDQANQPQHF. The CDR3 nucleotides read TGCGCCAGCAGCCAAGATCAGGCCAATCAGCCCCAGCATTTT.

The V gene is TRBV3-1, the J gene TRBJ2-5; TRBD2 agrees at 16 bases. Trimming at V came to 3 bases and at J to 11 bases, leaving 6 bases not matched to a gene. The CDR3 length is 15 residues. CDR1 is LGHDT and CDR2 is YNNKEL in the germline V gene (reference sequence). The CDR3 nucleotides read TGTGCCAGCAGCCAGGGGACTAGCGGGGGGGAAGAGCAGTACTTC. This encodes CASSQGTSGGEEQYF.

On this clonotype itself: A much more abundant neighbour one base away suggests this may be a read error. The V call is TRBV5-1, the J call TRBJ2-1; tentative D call: TRBD1 (6 bases). V lost 5 bases and J 13 bases, leaving 19 bases between the germline ends. From germline, CDR1 is SGHRS and CDR2 YFSETQ. The CDR3 has 13 amino acids. The CDR3 region has the DNA TGCGCCAGCAGTCCGGACAGTCAAGAGACCCAGTTCTTC. Protein: CASSPDSQETQFF.

The V and J genes are TRBV12-5 and TRBJ2-2; TRBD1 matches at 7 bases. CDR3 length equals 16 residues. Germline CDR1 and CDR2: LGHNT and FRNRAP. Unmatched junction bases numbered 6, after V lost 0 bases and J lost 5 bases. This CDR3 reads CASGLVLGQKTGELFF. Written as DNA, the CDR3 is TGTGCTAGTGGTTTGGTACTGGGACAGAAAACCGGGGAGCTGTTTTTT. The variable domain in full, with the rest retrieved from reference TRBV12-5 and TRBJ2-2, is DARVTQTPRHKVTEMGQEVTMRCQPILGHNTVFWYRQTMMQGLELLAYFRNRAPLDDSGMPKDRFSAEMPDATLATLKIQPSEPRDSAVYFCASGLVLGQKTGELFFGEGSRLTVL.

The rearrangement links TRBV10-3 to TRBJ2-1; 7 bases align to TRBD2. CDR1 and CDR2 (germline): ENHRY, SYGVKD. The CDR3 contains 13 residues. V gave up 10 bases and J gave up 8 bases; unmatched junction bases: 11. The CDR3 nucleotides are TGTGCCACCCTTAAGCGGGACGGGGATGAGCAGTTCTTC. It codes for CATLKRDGDEQFF.

This clonotype has more than one count but fewer than ten. V is TRBV15 and J is TRBJ2-7; maybe TRBD1 (5 bases). Germline lookup yields CDR1 LNHNV and CDR2 YYDKDF (reference sequence). V lost 1 base and J 1 base, leaving 11 bases between the germline ends. The CDR3 is 15 amino acids. The CDR3 spells CATSRGGAGSYEQYF. CDR3 DNA sequence: TGTGCCACCAGCAGAGGTGGGGCTGGATCCTACGAGCAGTACTTC.

A note on this clonotype: One junction end does not reproduce the germline sequence, and a read error may be involved. DNA for the CDR3: TGTGCCGGCAGTTTAAAACAGGGGACAACGGATGAGCAGTACTTC. As protein: CAGSLKQGTTDEQYF. The chain links TRBV2 to TRBJ2-5; 7 positions agree with TRBD1. The germline V gene encodes CDR1 SNHLY and CDR2 FYNNEI. This CDR3 has 15 amino acids.

The chain employs TRBV28 and TRBJ2-3; 8 positions agree with TRBD1. V shed 4 bases and J 5 bases; nucleotides not matched to a gene: 11. CDR3 length equals 16 residues. Per germline, CDR1 MDHEN and CDR2 SYDVKM. The CDR3 protein is CASSSPGQGSRDTQYF. CDR3 in DNA: TGTGCCAGCAGTTCCCCCGGACAGGGCTCTCGAGATACGCAGTATTTT.

This clonotype was observed a handful of times. J is TRBJ2-3 and V is TRBV5-1, with D unresolved. The V end lost 0 bases, the J end lost 0 bases, and 14 bases lay between the germline ends. The CDR3 loop spans 17 amino acids. CDR1 is SGHRS and CDR2 is YFSETQ in the germline V gene. CDR3 bases: TGCGCCAGCAGCTTGGCGGTGTGGGTTACTAGCACAGATACGCAGTATTTT. Translating gives CASSLAVWVTSTDTQYF.

This clonotype has just a few counts. J is TRBJ2-7 and V is TRBV29-1; D assignment may be TRBD1 or TRBD2 (5 bases each). The CDR3 runs 12 residues. Germline lookup yields CDR1 SQVTM and CDR2 ANQGSEA. V lost 3 bases and J lost 2, with 8 bases in between. CDR3 in DNA: TGCAGCGTTGAGGGACCGGCCTACGAGCAGTACTTC. It is translated as CSVEGPAYEQYF.

The count of this clonotype is one. The chain is built from TRBV12-1 and TRBJ2-5; the table's D call TRBD2 went unverified against the DNA. TRBV12-1 is a documented pseudogene. This CDR3 spans 14 amino acids. CDR3 loop: CASSFWARQETQYF. The CDR3 bases are TGTGCCAGCAGCTTCTGGGCCCGCCAAGAGACCCAGTACTTC.

The chain employs TRBV5-1 and TRBJ2-7, with D possibly TRBD1 on 5 matching bases. Trimming removed 0 bases from V and 3 bases from J, with 10 bases in between. The germline CDR1 and CDR2 sequences are SGHRS and YFSETQ. This CDR3 contains 14 residues. Here the CDR3 DNA reads TGCGCCAGCAGCTTGGAAGGGGCCGGCTACGAGCAGTACTTC. Its protein is CASSLEGAGYEQYF.